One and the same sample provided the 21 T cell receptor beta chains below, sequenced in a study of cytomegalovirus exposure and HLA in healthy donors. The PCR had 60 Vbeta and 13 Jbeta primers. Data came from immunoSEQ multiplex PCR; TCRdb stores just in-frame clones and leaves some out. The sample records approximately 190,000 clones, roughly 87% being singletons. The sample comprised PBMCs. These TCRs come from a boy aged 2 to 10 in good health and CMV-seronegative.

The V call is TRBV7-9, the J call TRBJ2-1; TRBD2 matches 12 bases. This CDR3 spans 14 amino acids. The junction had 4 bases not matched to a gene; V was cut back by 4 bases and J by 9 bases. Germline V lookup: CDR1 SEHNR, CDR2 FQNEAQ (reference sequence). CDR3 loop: CASSSLAGGPEQFF. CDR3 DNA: TGTGCCAGCAGCTCCCTAGCGGGAGGGCCTGAGCAGTTCTTC.

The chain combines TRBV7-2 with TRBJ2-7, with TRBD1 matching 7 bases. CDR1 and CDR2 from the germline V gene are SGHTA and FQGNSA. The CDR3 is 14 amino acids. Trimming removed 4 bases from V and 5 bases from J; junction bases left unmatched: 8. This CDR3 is CASSSQGQRDEQYF. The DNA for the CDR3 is TGTGCCAGCAGCTCCCAGGGACAGAGAGACGAGCAGTACTTC. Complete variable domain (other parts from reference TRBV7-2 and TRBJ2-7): GAGVSQSPSNKVTEKGKDVELRCDPISGHTALYWYRQSLGQGLEFLIYFQGNSAPDKSGLPSDRFSAERTGGSVSTLTIQRTQQEDSAVYLCASSSQGQRDEQYFGPGTRLTVT.

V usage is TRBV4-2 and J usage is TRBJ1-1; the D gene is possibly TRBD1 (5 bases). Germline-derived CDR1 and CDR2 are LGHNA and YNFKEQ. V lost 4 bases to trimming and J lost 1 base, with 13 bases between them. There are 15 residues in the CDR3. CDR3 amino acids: CASSRQGGGNTEAFF. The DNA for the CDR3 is TGTGCCAGCAGCCGCCAGGGAGGCGGGAACACTGAAGCTTTCTTT.

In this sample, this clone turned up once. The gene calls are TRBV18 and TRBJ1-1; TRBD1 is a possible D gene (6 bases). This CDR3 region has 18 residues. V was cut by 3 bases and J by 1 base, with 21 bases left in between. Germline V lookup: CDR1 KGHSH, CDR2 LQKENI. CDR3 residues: CASSPSGHAPSRNTEAFF. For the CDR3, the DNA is TGTGCCAGCTCACCGTCGGGACATGCCCCGTCCCGGAACACTGAAGCTTTCTTT.

The CDR3 DNA sequence: TGTGCCAGCAGTTCCCGGACTAGCGGGGGTTCGACCGGGGAGCTGTTTTTT. Its translation: CASSSRTSGGSTGELFF. The rearrangement uses TRBV27 and TRBJ2-2; TRBD2 agrees at 13 bases. The CDR3 sequence is 17 residues long. The germline CDR1 and CDR2 sequences are MNHEY and SMNVEV (reference sequence). V trimming: 4 bases; J trimming: 5 bases; junction bases outside the gene matches: 7.

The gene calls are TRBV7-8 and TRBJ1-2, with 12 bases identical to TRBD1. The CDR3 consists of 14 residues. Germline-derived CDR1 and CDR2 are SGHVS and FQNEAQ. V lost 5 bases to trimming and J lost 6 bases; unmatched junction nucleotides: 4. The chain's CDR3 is CASSRWDRGHGYTF. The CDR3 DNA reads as TGTGCCAGCAGCCGCTGGGACAGGGGGCATGGCTACACCTTC. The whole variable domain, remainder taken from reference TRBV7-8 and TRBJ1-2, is GAGVSQSPRYKVAKRGQDVALRCDPISGHVSLFWYQQALGQGPEFLTYFQNEAQLDKSGLPSDRFFAERPEGSVSTLKIQRTQQEDSAVYLCASSRWDRGHGYTFGSGTRLTVV.

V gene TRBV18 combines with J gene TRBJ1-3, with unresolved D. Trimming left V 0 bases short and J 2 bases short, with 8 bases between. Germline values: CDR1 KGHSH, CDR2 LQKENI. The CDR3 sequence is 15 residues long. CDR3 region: CASSPPLQPGNTIYF. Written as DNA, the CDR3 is TGTGCCAGCTCACCACCGCTACAGCCTGGAAACACCATATATTTT.

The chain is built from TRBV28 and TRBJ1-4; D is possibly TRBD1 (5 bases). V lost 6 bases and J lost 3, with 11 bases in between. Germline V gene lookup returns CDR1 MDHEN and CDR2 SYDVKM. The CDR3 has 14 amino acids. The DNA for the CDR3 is TGTGCCAGCAGCCGAGTAGGGGCTAATGAAAAACTGTTTTTT. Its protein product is CASSRVGANEKLFF. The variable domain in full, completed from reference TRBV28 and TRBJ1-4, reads DVKVTQSSRYLVKRTGEKVFLECVQDMDHENMFWYRQDPGLGLRLIYFSYDVKMKEKGDIPEGYSVSREKKERFSLILESASTNQTSMYLCASSRVGANEKLFFGSGTQLSVL.

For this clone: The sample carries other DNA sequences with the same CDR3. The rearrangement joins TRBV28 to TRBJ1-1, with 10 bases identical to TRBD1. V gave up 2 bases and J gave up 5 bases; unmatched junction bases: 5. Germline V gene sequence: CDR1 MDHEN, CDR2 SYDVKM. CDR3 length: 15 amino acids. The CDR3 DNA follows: TGTGCCAGCAGTTTAGGACAGGGGGGAAGGACTGAAGCTTTCTTT. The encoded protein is CASSLGQGGRTEAFF.

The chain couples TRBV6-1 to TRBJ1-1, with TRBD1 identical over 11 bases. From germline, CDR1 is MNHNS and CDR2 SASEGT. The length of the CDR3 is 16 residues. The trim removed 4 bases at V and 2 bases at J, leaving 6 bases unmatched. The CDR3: CASSGTGGFSNTEAFF. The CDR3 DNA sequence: TGTGCCAGCAGTGGGACAGGGGGCTTTTCTAACACTGAAGCTTTCTTT.

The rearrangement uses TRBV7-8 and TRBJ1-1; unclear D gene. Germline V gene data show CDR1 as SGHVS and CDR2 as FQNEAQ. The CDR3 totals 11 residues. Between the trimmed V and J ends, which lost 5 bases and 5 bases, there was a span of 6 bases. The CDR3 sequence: CASSPRTEAFF. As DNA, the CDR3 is TGTGCCAGCAGCCCCCGGACTGAAGCTTTCTTT.

CDR3 region: CASSWGQVQETQYF. The CDR3 nucleotides are TGTGCCAGCAGCTGGGGACAGGTCCAAGAGACCCAGTACTTC. The chain couples TRBV5-6 to TRBJ2-5; 8 nucleotides line up with TRBD1. J was trimmed by 1 base and V by 3 bases; bases with no gene match: 2. From germline, CDR1 is SGHDT and CDR2 YYEEEE. The CDR3 sequence is 14 residues long. The full variable domain, with the rest looked up from reference TRBV5-6 and TRBJ2-5, is DAGVTQSPTHLIKTRGQQVTLRCSPKSGHDTVSWYQQALGQGPQFIFQYYEEEERQRGNFPDRFSGHQFPNYSSELNVNALLLGDSALYLCASSWGQVQETQYFGPGTRLLVL.

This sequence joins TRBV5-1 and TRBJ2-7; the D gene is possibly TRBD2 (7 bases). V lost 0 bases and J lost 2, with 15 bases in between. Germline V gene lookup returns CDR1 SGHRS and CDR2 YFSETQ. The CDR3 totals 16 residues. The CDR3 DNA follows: TGCGCCAGCAGCTTGGAGGGGCCGGGGGGCCCCTACGAGCAGTACTTC. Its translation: CASSLEGPGGPYEQYF.

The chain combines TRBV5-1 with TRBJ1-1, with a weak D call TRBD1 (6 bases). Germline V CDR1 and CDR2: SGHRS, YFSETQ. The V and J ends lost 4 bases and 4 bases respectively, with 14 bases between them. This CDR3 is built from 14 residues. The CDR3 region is CASSLLRGPTEAFF. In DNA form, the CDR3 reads TGCGCCAGCAGCCTCCTGCGGGGGCCCACTGAAGCTTTCTTT.

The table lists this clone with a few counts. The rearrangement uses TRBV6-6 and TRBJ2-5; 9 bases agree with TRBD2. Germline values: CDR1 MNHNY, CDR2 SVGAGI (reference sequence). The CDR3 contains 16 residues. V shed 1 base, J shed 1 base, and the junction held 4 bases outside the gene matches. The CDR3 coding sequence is TGTGCCAGCAGTTACTGGAGCGGGGGGATCCAAGAGACCCAGTACTTC. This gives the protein CASSYWSGGIQETQYF.

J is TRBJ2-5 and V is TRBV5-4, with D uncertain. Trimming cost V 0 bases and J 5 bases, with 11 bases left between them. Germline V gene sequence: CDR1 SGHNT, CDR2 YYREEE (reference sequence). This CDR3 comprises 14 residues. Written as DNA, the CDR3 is TGTGCCAGCAGCTTGGAACCCTCCGGGGAGACCCAGTACTTC. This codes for CASSLEPSGETQYF.

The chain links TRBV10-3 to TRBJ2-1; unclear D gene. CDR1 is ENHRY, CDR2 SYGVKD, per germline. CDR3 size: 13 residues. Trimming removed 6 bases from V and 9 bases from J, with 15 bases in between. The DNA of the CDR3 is TGTGCCATCAGGCAGGATTCATTGGGTGAGCAGTTCTTC. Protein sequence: CAIRQDSLGEQFF.

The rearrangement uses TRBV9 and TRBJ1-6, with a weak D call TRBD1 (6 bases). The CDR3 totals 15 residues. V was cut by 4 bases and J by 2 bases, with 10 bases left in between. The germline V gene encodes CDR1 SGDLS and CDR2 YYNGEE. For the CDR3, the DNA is TGTGCCAGCAGCACCCGGGACACCTATAATTCACCCCTCCACTTT. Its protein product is CASSTRDTYNSPLHF.

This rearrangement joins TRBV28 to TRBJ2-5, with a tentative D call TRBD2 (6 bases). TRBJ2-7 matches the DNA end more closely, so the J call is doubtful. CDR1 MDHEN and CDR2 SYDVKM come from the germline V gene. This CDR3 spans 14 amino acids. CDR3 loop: CASSFLGGTYEQYF. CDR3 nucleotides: TGTGCCAGCAGCTTCCTGGGGGGAACCTACGAGCAGTACTTC.

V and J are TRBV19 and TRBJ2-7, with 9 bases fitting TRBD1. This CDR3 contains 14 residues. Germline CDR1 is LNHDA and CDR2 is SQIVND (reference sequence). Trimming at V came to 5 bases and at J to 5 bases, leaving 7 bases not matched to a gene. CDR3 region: CASSVTGGYDEQYF. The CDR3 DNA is TGTGCCAGTAGTGTTACAGGGGGCTACGACGAGCAGTACTTC.

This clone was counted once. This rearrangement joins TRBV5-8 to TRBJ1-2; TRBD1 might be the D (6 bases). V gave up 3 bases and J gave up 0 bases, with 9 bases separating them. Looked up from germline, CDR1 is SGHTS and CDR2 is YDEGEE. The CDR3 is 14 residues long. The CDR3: CASSSRTANYGYTF. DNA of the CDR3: TGTGCCAGCAGCTCCCGGACAGCTAACTATGGCTACACCTTC.